The rows below give T cell receptor beta chains drawn from one sample of a study of patients and donors after allogeneic stem cell transplantation. TCRdb reprocessed the RT-PCR reads with MiXCR, giving one entry per CDR3 protein. This table has roughly 880,000 distinct CDR3 sequences, more than 15% appearing once. Specimen: blood, either unsorted or a sorted T cell fraction (not recorded which). These receptors were obtained from a human donor who was either an allogeneic HSCT recipient or a stem cell or donor lymphocyte infusion donor (not recorded which). It is not recorded whose cells these are; they may come from a transplant donor. Both conserved end residues are part of each CDR3. The order of the fields is clone size, CDR3 length, V gene, J gene, D gene, CDR3 DNA, CDR3 protein. A D gene is named only where the DNA matches it firmly. Clone size is not always given. Where it is, it says once, few, many or a class for expanded clones.

few	16	TRBV15	TRBJ1-5	TRBD1	TGTGCCACCAGCAGAGATCTACAGGGGGCAAGTCAGCCCCAGCATTTT	CATSRDLQGASQPQHF
NA	17	TRBV9	TRBJ2-2	TRBD1	TGTGCCAGCAGCGTAGGAGCGGCACAGGGGAGTACCGGGGAGCTGTTTTTT	CASSVGAAQGSTGELFF
few	15	TRBV6-2/TRBV6-3	TRBJ2-1	TRBD1	TGTGCCAGCAGTACCAGGACAGGGGCCTACAATGAGCAGTTCTTC	CASSTRTGAYNEQFF
NA	16	TRBV19	TRBJ1-1	NA	TGTGCCAGTAGTATCCTCGGACAGAGAATGAACACTGAAGCTTTCTTT	CASSILGQRMNTEAFF
few	13	TRBV4-3	TRBJ2-1	NA	TGCGCCAGCAGCCAAGAAGCCCCCGGTGAGCAGTTCTTC	CASSQEAPGEQFF
NA	13	TRBV7-2	TRBJ1-2	NA	TGTGCCAGCAGCCTTCGGGACCAAAGGGGCTACACCTTC	CASSLRDQRGYTF
few	14	TRBV27	TRBJ1-1	NA	TGTGCCAGCAGTCACCAAGGGCTAAACACTGAAGCTTTCTTT	CASSHQGLNTEAFF
many	14	TRBV4-3	TRBJ1-1	NA	TGCGCCAGCAGCCAAGGGGGGATGAACACTGAAGCTTTCTTT	CASSQGGMNTEAFF
few	13	TRBV20-1	TRBJ2-7	NA	TGCAGTGCTAGGGGCCAGGATAACTACGAGCAGTACTTC	CSARGQDNYEQYF
few	16	TRBV10-3	TRBJ2-4	TRBD2	TGTGCCATCAGTGAGTCGACTAGCGGGCCAAAGGACATTCAGTACTTC	CAISESTSGPKDIQYF
NA	16	TRBV5-6	TRBJ1-3	NA	TGTGCCAGCAGCCTGTACACAGGCGCCTCTGGAAACACCATATATTTT	CASSLYTGASGNTIYF
few	14	TRBV7-2	TRBJ2-3	TRBD1	TGTGCCAGCAGCAAGAGACAGGGGACGGATACGCAGTATTTT	CASSKRQGTDTQYF
few	14	TRBV20-1	TRBJ2-7	NA	TGCAGTGCTAGGGTCCTGTTGGAGACCTACGAGCAGTACTTC	CSARVLLETYEQYF
few	14	TRBV13	TRBJ2-7	TRBD1	TGTGCCAGCAGCTTGAGGGGGCCCATCTACGAGCAGTACTTC	CASSLRGPIYEQYF
few	17	TRBV6-4	TRBJ2-2	TRBD1	TGTGCCAGCAGTGACTGGGACAGGGGGCATCGGTCCGGGGAGCTGTTTTTT	CASSDWDRGHRSGELFF
NA	15	TRBV6-1	TRBJ2-5	NA	TGTGCCAGCAGCCCTACCGGGCCAACAGCGGAGACCCAGTACTTC	CASSPTGPTAETQYF
NA	13	TRBV20-1	TRBJ2-7	NA	TGCAGTGCCGGAGGGGGGCAGCAATACGAGCAGTACTTC	CSAGGGQQYEQYF
NA	14	TRBV4-1	TRBJ2-7	NA	TGCGCCAGCAGCCAAGGGACGGTCGGGTTAGAGCAGTACTTC	CASSQGTVGLEQYF
NA	12	TRBV29-1	TRBJ2-1	TRBD2	TGCAGCGCACAACGGGGGGTAAGAGAGCAGTTCTTC	CSAQRGVREQFF
few	15	TRBV3-1	TRBJ2-2	TRBD2	TGTGCCAGCAGCCTCGGGACTAGCGGGAGCCGGGAGCTGTTTTTT	CASSLGTSGSRELFF
NA	14	TRBV20-1	TRBJ1-1	NA	TGCAGTGCTAGACCTGTGAAGAAGAACACTGAAGCTTTCTTT	CSARPVKKNTEAFF
NA	18	TRBV21-1	TRBJ2-3	NA	TGTGCCAGCAGCAAAATTAGGAAGGGACGTTCTAGCACAGATACGCAGTATTTT	CASSKIRKGRSSTDTQYF
NA	13	TRBV18	TRBJ1-5	NA	TGTGCCAGCTCACCATTAGGCAGCCAGCCCCAGCATTTT	CASSPLGSQPQHF
few	14	TRBV20-1	TRBJ1-6	NA	TGCAGTGCTAGGCCTCCGGGCCGTTCCGGGGGGCTCCACTTT	CSARPPGRSGGLHF
NA	15	TRBV6-1	TRBJ1-5	NA	TGTGCCAGCACCATACTGTGGGGGCCAAATCAGCCCCAGCATTTT	CASTILWGPNQPQHF
many	17	TRBV20-1	TRBJ2-2	NA	TGCAGTGCTCTCGGATTGGGGGCGGGCACGAACACCGGGGAGCTGTTTTTT	CSALGLGAGTNTGELFF